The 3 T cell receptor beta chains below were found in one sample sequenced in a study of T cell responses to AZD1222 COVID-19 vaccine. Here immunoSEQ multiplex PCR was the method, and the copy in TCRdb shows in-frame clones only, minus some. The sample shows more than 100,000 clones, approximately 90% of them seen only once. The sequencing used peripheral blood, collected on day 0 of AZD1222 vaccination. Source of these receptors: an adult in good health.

The CDR3 reads CASGGGLEETQYF. The CDR3 DNA reads as TGTGCCAGCGGCGGGGGGCTCGAAGAGACCCAGTACTTC. The V call is TRBV18, the J call TRBJ2-5; the match to TRBD2 covers 8 bases. The CDR3 sequence is 13 residues long. The germline V gene has CDR1 KGHSH and CDR2 LQKENI. V shed 8 bases and J 3 bases; nucleotides not matched to a gene: 5.

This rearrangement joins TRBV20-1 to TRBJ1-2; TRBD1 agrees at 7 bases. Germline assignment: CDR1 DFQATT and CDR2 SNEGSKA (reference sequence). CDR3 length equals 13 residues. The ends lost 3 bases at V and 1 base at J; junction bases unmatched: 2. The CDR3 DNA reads TGCAGTGCTAGTGCAGGGGGTAACTATGGCTACACCTTC. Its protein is CSASAGGNYGYTF.

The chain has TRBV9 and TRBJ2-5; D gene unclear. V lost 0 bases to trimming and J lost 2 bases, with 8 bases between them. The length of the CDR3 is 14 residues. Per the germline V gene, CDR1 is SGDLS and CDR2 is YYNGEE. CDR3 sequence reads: CASSVDQYQETQYF. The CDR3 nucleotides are TGTGCCAGCAGCGTAGATCAGTATCAAGAGACCCAGTACTTC.